A selection of T cell receptor beta chains follows, all from one sample in a study of blood T cell repertoires in COVID-19. The data were produced by immunoSEQ multiplex PCR, yet TCRdb's version contains in-frame clones alone and is incomplete. The repertoire holds around 260,000 clones, with approximately 85% as singletons. The sample consisted of peripheral blood. All receptors come from a human donor with COVID-19, enrolled during active disease. The donor label of this sample is uncertain. The CDR3 runs from the conserved cysteine through the conserved F or W. Each record gives: clone size, D gene, V gene, J gene, CDR3 DNA, CDR3 protein. The D gene is left open where the match is weak. Size tells how often a clone was seen (once, few, many) or the class of an expanded clone, and some rows leave it out.

size: .
D: .
V: TRBV7-2
J: TRBJ2-7
DNA: TGTGCCAGCAGCTTAGTGAGGGAACAGGGAAAGCAGTACTTC
CDR3: CASSLVREQGKQYF

size: .
D: TRBD2
V: TRBV5-6
J: TRBJ2-5
DNA: TGTGCCAGCAGCTTGTATTTGTGGCCTAGCGGTACTCAAGAGACCCAGTACTTC
CDR3: CASSLYLWPSGTQETQYF

size: .
D: .
V: TRBV28
J: TRBJ1-5
DNA: TGTGCCAGCAGTCGGGAGTGGGGGCAGCCCCAGCATTTT
CDR3: CASSREWGQPQHF

size: .
D: .
V: TRBV7-9
J: TRBJ2-7
DNA: TGTGCCAGCAGCCCAGGGTGGGGCTACGAGCAGTACTTC
CDR3: CASSPGWGYEQYF

size: .
D: TRBD1
V: TRBV19
J: TRBJ1-2
DNA: TGTGCCAGTAGTCCTACAGGGGGCAATTTCTATGGCTACACCTTC
CDR3: CASSPTGGNFYGYTF

size: .
D: TRBD1
V: TRBV5-4
J: TRBJ1-2
DNA: TGTGCCAGCAGCTTGGGAGTGGACAGGGTCGCTGGCTACACCTTC
CDR3: CASSLGVDRVAGYTF

size: .
D: .
V: TRBV7-9
J: TRBJ1-6
DNA: TGTGCCAGCAGCTTATTTGGGGGGGACCCCTATAATTCACCCCTCCACTTT
CDR3: CASSLFGGDPYNSPLHF

size: .
D: TRBD1
V: TRBV7-8
J: TRBJ1-5
DNA: TGTGCCAGCAGCCAGCGTCCGGGACAGGGGGTGAATCAGCCCCAGCATTTT
CDR3: CASSQRPGQGVNQPQHF

size: .
D: TRBD1
V: TRBV24-1
J: TRBJ2-2
DNA: TGTGCCACCAGTGGTCAACCGGGACAGGGGGCTGGTCTGAACACCGGGGAGCTGTTTTTT
CDR3: CATSGQPGQGAGLNTGELFF

size: .
D: TRBD2
V: TRBV5-4
J: TRBJ2-1
DNA: TGTGCCAGCAGCTTTGGTCCAGCGGGAGTCTACAATGAGCAGTTCTTC
CDR3: CASSFGPAGVYNEQFF

size: few
D: .
V: TRBV28
J: TRBJ1-3
DNA: TGTGCCAGCAGTCCGTCAGGATACTCTGGAAACACCATATATTTT
CDR3: CASSPSGYSGNTIYF

size: .
D: TRBD2
V: TRBV29-1
J: TRBJ2-1
DNA: TGCAGCGTGGCAGGACTAGCGGGAGGCGACGAGCAGTTCTTC
CDR3: CSVAGLAGGDEQFF

size: .
D: TRBD1
V: TRBV5-4
J: TRBJ1-1
DNA: TGTGCCAGCAGCCCCCCGGGACAGGGAAGAACTGAAGCTTTCTTT
CDR3: CASSPPGQGRTEAFF

size: .
D: .
V: TRBV7-3
J: TRBJ1-1
DNA: TGTGCCAGCAGCTGGAACAGGGTAACTGAAGCTTTCTTT
CDR3: CASSWNRVTEAFF

size: few
D: .
V: TRBV30
J: TRBJ1-5
DNA: TGTGCCTGGAGTCGCCAGAGGGACAAAGAATTTTTTCAGCCCCAGCATTTT
CDR3: CAWSRQRDKEFFQPQHF

size: .
D: TRBD2
V: TRBV19
J: TRBJ2-1
DNA: TGTGCCAGTAGCCCTAGCGGGAGGAACAATGAGCAGTTCTTC
CDR3: CASSPSGRNNEQFF

size: .
D: TRBD1
V: TRBV6-5
J: TRBJ1-6
DNA: TGTGCCAGCACCCTCCAGGGGGGATTAAATTCACCCCTCCACTTT
CDR3: CASTLQGGLNSPLHF

size: .
D: .
V: TRBV27
J: TRBJ1-5
DNA: TGTGCCAGCAGTTCCATGGACAATAGCAATCAGCCCCAGCATTTT
CDR3: CASSSMDNSNQPQHF

size: .
D: .
V: TRBV6-5
J: TRBJ1-6
DNA: TGTGCCAGCGCCCCCGGACATTTAAAATCACCCCTCCACTTT
CDR3: CASAPGHLKSPLHF

size: .
D: .
V: TRBV19
J: TRBJ1-2
DNA: TGTGCCAGTAGTATAAATCGACAAACCTTTGGATCGGATGGCTACACCTTC
CDR3: CASSINRQTFGSDGYTF

size: .
D: TRBD1
V: TRBV7-8
J: TRBJ2-5
DNA: TGTGCCAGCAGCCGTGACAGGGAAGAGACCCAGTACTTC
CDR3: CASSRDREETQYF